This is a list of T cell receptor beta chains from one sample in a study of shared clonotypes between healthy human individuals. Only in-frame clones appear in the TCRdb table, and some are missing; sequencing was by immunoSEQ multiplex PCR. The sample has a few million clones, about 92% seen once. The sample comprised naive CD4+ T cells from PBMCs. The receptors come from a young man in good health. Some clones in this sample may be carry-over from other donors' samples. Both conserved end residues are part of each CDR3. Fields, in order: J gene, D gene, V gene, clone size, CDR3 DNA, CDR3 protein. D genes are given only for firm matches. Rows may omit the clone size; those that give it use once, few, many or a size class.

>TRBJ1-1|-|TRBV29-1|-
TGCAGCGTTGAACGCCAATTGATGAACACTGAAGCTTTCTTT
CSVERQLMNTEAFF
>TRBJ2-7|-|TRBV28|-
TGTGCCAGCAGTTTATCGCGGTTTCTGGGCGAGCAGTACTTC
CASSLSRFLGEQYF
>TRBJ2-3|-|TRBV28|-
TGTGCCAGCAGTTTATTTCGGGGGTGGAGCGCGGATACGCAGTATTTT
CASSLFRGWSADTQYF
>TRBJ1-5|-|TRBV2|-
TGTGCCAGCAGTGGAGAACAGGGCAATCAGCCCCAGCATTTT
CASSGEQGNQPQHF
>TRBJ1-5|-|TRBV9|-
TGTGCCAGCAGCGCTGGGGACAGCAATCAGCCCCAGCATTTT
CASSAGDSNQPQHF
>TRBJ2-3|-|TRBV2|-
TGTGCCAGCAGTGAAGTAGCCGATACGCAGTATTTT
CASSEVADTQYF
>TRBJ2-5|-|TRBV9|-
TGTGCCAGCAGCGCCGGGGGACTGAACCCCCAGTACTTC
CASSAGGLNPQYF
>TRBJ2-2|TRBD2|TRBV9|-
TGTGCCAGCAGCGTAGTGCCTAGCGGGAGGACCGGGGAGCTGTTTTTT
CASSVVPSGRTGELFF
>TRBJ2-1|TRBD2|TRBV7-9|-
TGTGCCAGCAGCCCACGCGGGGGACTTTCCAATGAGCAGTTCTTC
CASSPRGGLSNEQFF
>TRBJ2-5|TRBD2|TRBV18|-
TGTGCCAGCTCACAGGGACTAGCGGGAGCTCGGCAAGAGACCCAGTACTTC
CASSQGLAGARQETQYF
>TRBJ2-7|TRBD2|TRBV19|-
TGTGCCAGTAGCCAGACTAGCGCGAGCTCCTACGAGCAGTACTTC
CASSQTSASSYEQYF
>TRBJ2-7|TRBD2|TRBV11-2|-
TGTGCCAGCAGCTCAGTTAGCGGGAGTGCCCCTTACGAGCAGTACTTC
CASSSVSGSAPYEQYF
>TRBJ2-7|-|TRBV5-1|-
TGCGCCAGCAGCTTCGGCAGAGGCTACGAGCAGTACTTC
CASSFGRGYEQYF
>TRBJ1-2|-|TRBV28|-
TGTGCCAGCAGTTTACCCCGACTGGATTATGGCTACACCTTC
CASSLPRLDYGYTF
>TRBJ2-1|TRBD1|TRBV5-1|once
TGCGCCAGCAGCGACGGGACAGGGGGCCCGCTTGAGCAGTTCTTC
CASSDGTGGPLEQFF
>TRBJ2-7|-|TRBV7-3|-
TGTGCCAGCAGCTTAGGGGTGGTGGGTTCCTACGAGCAGTACTTC
CASSLGVVGSYEQYF
>TRBJ1-2|-|TRBV28|-
TGTGCCAGCAGTGCGGAAAATTCCGGGTACAACACCCTTCGAGGCTACACCTTC
CASSAENSGYNTLRGYTF
>TRBJ1-1|TRBD1|TRBV5-1|-
TGCGCCAGCAGCAGCCGGACAGGGGCCCTGAACACTGAAGCTTTCTTT
CASSSRTGALNTEAFF
>TRBJ1-4|TRBD1|TRBV5-1|-
TGCGCCAGCAGCCAGACAGCCGGAGGGGGCGGACTGTTTTTT
CASSQTAGGGGLFF
>TRBJ2-7|-|TRBV4-1|-
TGCGCCAGCAGCCAAGTGGGACGGGAAGAAAGCTACGAGCAGTACTTC
CASSQVGREESYEQYF
>TRBJ2-2|-|TRBV9|-
TGTGCCAGCACCAGTACTGGTGGGGGTTACACCGGGGAGCTGTTTTTT
CASTSTGGGYTGELFF
>TRBJ2-3|-|TRBV7-9|-
TGTGCCAGCAGCTTTTCCGGGAGTGCAGATACGCAGTATTTT
CASSFSGSADTQYF
>TRBJ1-2|TRBD1|TRBV19|-
TGTGCCAGTAGCCCACAGGGGGCTGGCTACACCTTC
CASSPQGAGYTF
>TRBJ2-3|TRBD2|TRBV7-3|-
TGTGCCAGCAGCCTAAGCGGGAGGGCGGCAGATACGCAGTATTTT
CASSLSGRAADTQYF
>TRBJ1-2|-|TRBV5-4|-
TGTGCCAGCAGCCTGGGACCCTATGGCTACACCTTC
CASSLGPYGYTF
>TRBJ1-1|TRBD1|TRBV6-6|-
TGTGCCAGCAGTTACTACGGGACAGCCACTGAAGCTTTCTTT
CASSYYGTATEAFF
>TRBJ1-5|-|TRBV19|-
TGTGCCAGTAGTGGCTTGACAGGTTTGGAGCAGCCCCAGCATTTT
CASSGLTGLEQPQHF
>TRBJ2-3|TRBD2|TRBV18|-
TGTGCCAGCTCACCATCCCTAGCGGACACAGATACGCAGTATTTT
CASSPSLADTDTQYF
>TRBJ2-3|TRBD2|TRBV30|-
TGTGCCTGGAGTCGGCTAGCGGGGACCCGAACAGATACGCAGTATTTT
CAWSRLAGTRTDTQYF
>TRBJ2-7|-|TRBV4-3|-
TGCGCCAGCAGCCAAGAAGCCGGGAGATCCTACGAGCAGTACTTC
CASSQEAGRSYEQYF
>TRBJ1-2|-|TRBV6-5|-
TGTGCCAGCAGGACAGCCCGTGGCGGCTACACCTTC
CASRTARGGYTF
>TRBJ2-1|TRBD1|TRBV19|-
TGTGCCAGTAGTCAGACAGGGGGCGAGAAGAATGAGCAGTTCTTC
CASSQTGGEKNEQFF
>TRBJ2-7|TRBD1|TRBV5-1|-
TGCGCCAGCAGCATAGGACAGGCCGGCTCCTACGAGCAGTACTTC
CASSIGQAGSYEQYF
>TRBJ2-7|-|TRBV7-9|-
TGTGCCAGCAGCTTAGGTGGGGCAGCCGAGCAGTACTTC
CASSLGGAAEQYF
>TRBJ2-4|-|TRBV21-1|-
TGTGCCAGCAGCAACCGATGTTACTTC
CASSNRCYF
>TRBJ1-3|-|TRBV5-5|-
TGTGCCAGCAGCTCACCAAACAGGGATACTGGAAACACCATATATTTT
CASSSPNRDTGNTIYF
>TRBJ1-5|-|TRBV27|-
TGTGCCAGCAGCAAGGGGAATAGCAATCAGCCCCAGCATTTT
CASSKGNSNQPQHF
>TRBJ2-3|-|TRBV5-6|-
TGTGCCAGCAGCTTGGAAGGACGGACTAGCACAGATACGCAGTATTTT
CASSLEGRTSTDTQYF
>TRBJ1-1|-|TRBV6-1|-
TGTGCCAGCAGTGGCCGGGCCACCACCCCAAAAGCTTTCTTT
CASSGRATTPKAFF
>TRBJ2-7|-|TRBV2|-
TGTGCCAGCACTCACGAGAGGGGGGAGCAGTACTTC
CASTHERGEQYF
>TRBJ2-2|-|TRBV9|-
TGTGCCAGCAGCACCAGGGACTTGCCGACCGGGGAGCTGTTTTTT
CASSTRDLPTGELFF
>TRBJ2-1|TRBD2|TRBV25-1|-
TGTGCCAGCAGTGATAGCGGGAGGTCCTACAATGAGCAGTTCTTC
CASSDSGRSYNEQFF
>TRBJ2-1|-|TRBV4-1|-
TGCGCCAGCAGCCTCTTCTTAGAAGGATCCTACAATGAGCAGTTCTTC
CASSLFLEGSYNEQFF
>TRBJ2-7|TRBD1|TRBV4-1|-
TGCGCCAGCAGCCAAGATTCTGTACAGGGGTGGTACGAGCAGTACTTC
CASSQDSVQGWYEQYF
>TRBJ1-2|TRBD1|TRBV27|-
TGTGCCAGCAGTCCGACAGGGGAGGTTTACGGCTACACCTTC
CASSPTGEVYGYTF
>TRBJ2-2|TRBD1|TRBV19|-
TGTGCCAGTAGTGCCGGGACAGGCACCGGGGAGCTGTTTTTT
CASSAGTGTGELFF
>TRBJ2-5|-|TRBV27|-
TGTGCCAGTAGACCCCATCCGCTTCGGAACTCATTGGAGGAGTTGTCGGTTCAAGAGACCCAGTACTTC
CASRPHPLRNSLEELSVQETQYF
>TRBJ2-7|-|TRBV28|-
TGTGCCAGGTTCTACGAGCAGTACTTC
CARFYEQYF
>TRBJ1-1|TRBD1|TRBV5-4|-
TGTGCCAGCAGCGGGGGACAGCCGAACACTGAAGCTTTCTTT
CASSGGQPNTEAFF
>TRBJ2-6|TRBD2|TRBV4-3|-
TGCGCCAGCAGCCAGCTAGCGGGACGGTTCTCCGCCAACGTCCTGACTTTC
CASSQLAGRFSANVLTF
>TRBJ2-7|-|TRBV16|-
TGTGCCAGCAGCCTCAACACGGACGAGCAGTACTTC
CASSLNTDEQYF
>TRBJ1-1|-|TRBV30|-
TGTGCCTGGAGTTATGGGGTGAACACTGAAGCTTTCTTT
CAWSYGVNTEAFF
>TRBJ1-2|-|TRBV5-1|-
TGCGCCAGCAGCTTGGACTCTGCAGGATCTCAGGGCTACACCTTC
CASSLDSAGSQGYTF
>TRBJ1-1|TRBD1|TRBV19|-
TGTGCCAGTAGTCCTAATCAACAGGGGATGAACACTGAAGCTTTCTTT
CASSPNQQGMNTEAFF
>TRBJ1-2|-|TRBV5-1|-
TGCGCCAGCAGCTTAAGTGGGGATGGCTACACCTTC
CASSLSGDGYTF